This T cell receptor beta chain was found in a study of siplizumab effects on memory and regulatory T cells. The table came from immunoSEQ multiplex PCR; TCRdb's copy has only in-frame clones and leaves some out. Among about 100,000 clones listed, around 90% were seen once. This CDR3 spans 13 amino acids. V dropped 8 bases and J dropped 2 bases, with 12 bases sitting between them. Germline-derived CDR1 and CDR2 are SNHLY and FYNNEI. This clone has only one observation. Sequencing was performed on CD4+ T cells sorted from blood. This TCR came from a human donor in good health. Some clones in this sample may be carry-over from other donors' samples. The V gene is TRBV2, the J gene TRBJ1-1; D may be TRBD1 (6 bases). Here the CDR3 reads CASRYRENTEAFF. The CDR3 DNA sequence: TGTGCCAGCCGATACAGGGAAAACACTGAAGCTTTCTTT.